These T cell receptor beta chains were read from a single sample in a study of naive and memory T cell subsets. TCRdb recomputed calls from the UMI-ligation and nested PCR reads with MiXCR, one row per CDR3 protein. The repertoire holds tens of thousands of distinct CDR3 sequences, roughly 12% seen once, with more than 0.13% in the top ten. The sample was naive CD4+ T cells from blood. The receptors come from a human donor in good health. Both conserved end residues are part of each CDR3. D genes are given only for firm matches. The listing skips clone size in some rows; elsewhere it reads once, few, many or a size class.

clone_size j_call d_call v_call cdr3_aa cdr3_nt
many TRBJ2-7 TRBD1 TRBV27 CASSLSNLRQGHEQYF TGTGCCAGCAGTTTATCGAATTTGAGACAGGGCCACGAGCAGTACTTC
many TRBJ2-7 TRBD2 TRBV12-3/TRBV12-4 CASRNRGDEQYF TGTGCCAGCCGAAATCGGGGGGACGAGCAGTACTTC
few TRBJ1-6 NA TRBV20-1 CSARKRTNSPLHF TGCAGTGCTAGGAAGAGGACGAATTCACCCCTCCACTTT
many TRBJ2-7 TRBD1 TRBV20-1 CSARTGDWEQYF TGCAGTGCCCGGACAGGGGATTGGGAGCAGTACTTC
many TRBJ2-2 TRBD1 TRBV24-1 CATSEPTGTGDGTGELFF TGTGCCACCAGTGAACCGACCGGGACAGGGGACGGCACCGGGGAGCTGTTTTTT
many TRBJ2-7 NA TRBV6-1 CASSESVSLEQYF TGTGCCAGCAGTGAATCGGTCTCGTTAGAGCAGTACTTC
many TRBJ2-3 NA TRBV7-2 CASSPAWGTDTQYF TGTGCCAGCAGCCCGGCTTGGGGCACAGATACGCAGTATTTT
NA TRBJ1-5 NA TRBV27 CASSPSRQDSLSSKDQPQHF TGTGCCAGCAGTCCCTCCCGACAGGACTCTCTCTCTAGCAAGGATCAGCCCCAGCATTTT
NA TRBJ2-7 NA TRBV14 CASSQTRTVSYEQYF TGTGCCAGCAGCCAGACCCGGACAGTCTCCTACGAGCAGTACTTC
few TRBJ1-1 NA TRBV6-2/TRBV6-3 CASSYSRGYYTEAFF TGTGCCAGCAGTTACTCGAGAGGGTATTACACTGAAGCTTTCTTT
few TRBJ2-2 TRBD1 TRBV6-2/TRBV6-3 CASSSTGQLTGELFF TGTGCCAGCAGTTCCACGGGACAGCTCACCGGGGAGCTGTTTTTT
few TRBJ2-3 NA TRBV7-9 CASSLGQGSTDTQYF TGTGCCAGCAGCTTAGGGCAGGGGAGCACAGATACGCAGTATTTT
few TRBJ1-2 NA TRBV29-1 CSVEDLKMPGGQRFYGYTF TGCAGCGTTGAAGACCTCAAGATGCCTGGTGGACAGCGCTTCTATGGCTACACCTTC
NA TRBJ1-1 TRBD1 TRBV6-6 CASSYEGANTEAFF TGTGCCAGCAGTTACGAGGGGGCGAACACTGAAGCTTTCTTT
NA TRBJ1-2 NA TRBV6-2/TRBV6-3 CASRRDLYGYTF TGTGCCAGCAGACGGGACCTATATGGCTACACCTTC
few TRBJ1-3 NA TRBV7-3 CASSLTRGNTIYF TGTGCCAGCAGCTTAACGAGAGGAAACACCATATATTTT
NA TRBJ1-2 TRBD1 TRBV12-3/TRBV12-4 CASSRGGTDLYGYTF TGTGCCAGCAGTCGCGGTGGGACAGACCTATATGGCTACACCTTC
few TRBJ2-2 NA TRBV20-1 CSARDGQIITGELFF TGCAGTGCTAGAGATGGTCAGATAATCACCGGGGAGCTGTTTTTT
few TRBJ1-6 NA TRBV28 CASSLLNSPLHF TGTGCCAGCAGTTTACTCAATTCACCCCTCCACTTT
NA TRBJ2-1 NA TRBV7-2 CASTTYGNEQFF TGTGCCAGCACCACCTATGGCAATGAGCAGTTCTTC
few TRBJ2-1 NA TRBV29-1 CSVDSGASFYNEQFF TGCAGCGTTGATTCGGGAGCTTCATTCTACAATGAGCAGTTCTTC
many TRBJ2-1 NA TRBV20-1 CSAAPSEQFF TGCAGTGCTGCCCCCAGTGAGCAGTTCTTC
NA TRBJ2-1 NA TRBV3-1 CASFPGPGTLYNEQFF TGTGCCAGCTTCCCGGGACCCGGGACACTCTACAATGAGCAGTTCTTC
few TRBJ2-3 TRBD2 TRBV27 CASSSPLAGADTQYF TGTGCCAGCAGTTCTCCCCTAGCGGGGGCAGATACGCAGTATTTT
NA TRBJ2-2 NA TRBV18 CASSPLARRQTNTGELFF TGTGCCAGCTCACCTTTAGCCCGGAGGCAGACGAACACCGGGGAGCTGTTTTTT
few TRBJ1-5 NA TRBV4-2 CASSQGGAGNQPQHF TGTGCCAGCAGCCAAGGCGGGGCTGGCAATCAGCCCCAGCATTTT
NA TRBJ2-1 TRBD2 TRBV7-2 CASSYIRSGTSGSGGDNEQFF TGTGCCAGCAGCTACATTAGGTCCGGGACTAGCGGGTCTGGGGGGGACAATGAGCAGTTCTTC
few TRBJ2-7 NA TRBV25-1 CASSDPGTTVYEQYF TGTGCCAGCAGTGATCCCGGGACGACTGTCTACGAGCAGTACTTC
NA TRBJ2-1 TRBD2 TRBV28 CASSGHGGYNEQFF TGTGCCAGCAGTGGCCACGGGGGGTACAATGAGCAGTTCTTC
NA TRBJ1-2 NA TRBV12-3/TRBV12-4 CASSLKANYGYTF TGTGCCAGCAGTTTAAAGGCTAACTATGGCTACACCTTC
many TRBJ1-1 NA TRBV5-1 CASSLENRNTEAFF TGCGCCAGCAGCTTGGAGAATCGGAACACTGAAGCTTTCTTT
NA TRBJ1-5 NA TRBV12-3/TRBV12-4 CASSLARDNQPQHF TGTGCCAGCAGTTTAGCGCGGGACAATCAGCCCCAGCATTTT
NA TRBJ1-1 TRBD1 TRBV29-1 CSVLNRGIKTEAFF TGCAGCGTTCTTAACAGGGGCATCAAAACTGAAGCTTTCTTT
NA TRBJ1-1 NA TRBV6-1 CASIKEAVMNTEAFF TGTGCCAGCATCAAAGAGGCGGTGATGAACACTGAAGCTTTCTTT
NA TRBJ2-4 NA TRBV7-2 CASSHPIAKNIQYF TGTGCCAGCAGCCATCCTATAGCCAAAAACATTCAGTACTTC
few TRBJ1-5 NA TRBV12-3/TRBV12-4 CASSGGRTYSNQPQHF TGTGCCAGCAGTGGGGGGCGTACCTATAGCAATCAGCCCCAGCATTTT
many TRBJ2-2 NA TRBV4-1 CASSHQGRNGELFF TGCGCCAGCAGCCATCAGGGACGTAACGGGGAGCTGTTTTTT
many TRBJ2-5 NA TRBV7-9 CASSSRPAVETQYF TGTGCCAGCAGCTCTCGGCCCGCCGTCGAGACCCAGTACTTC
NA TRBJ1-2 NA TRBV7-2 CASSLDRDHYGYTF TGTGCCAGCAGCTTAGACAGGGATCACTATGGCTACACCTTC
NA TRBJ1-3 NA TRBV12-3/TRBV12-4 CASSLNARYTIYF TGTGCCAGCAGTTTAAACGCCCGGTACACCATATATTTT
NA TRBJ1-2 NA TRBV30 CASKTGLNYGYTF TGTGCCTCCAAGACAGGCCTGAACTATGGCTACACCTTC
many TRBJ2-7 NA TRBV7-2 CASSLEVGAYEQYF TGTGCCAGCAGCTTAGAAGTGGGGGCCTACGAGCAGTACTTC
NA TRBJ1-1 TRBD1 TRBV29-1 CSVTGLAISAFF TGCAGCGTGACAGGGCTAGCGATTTCAGCTTTCTTT
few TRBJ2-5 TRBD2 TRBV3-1 CASSQDLAGLETQYF TGTGCCAGCAGCCAAGACCTAGCGGGGCTGGAGACCCAGTACTTC
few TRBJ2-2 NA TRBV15 CATSRKRTSTGELFF TGTGCCACCAGCAGAAAAAGGACCTCGACCGGGGAGCTGTTTTTT
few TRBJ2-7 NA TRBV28 CASSLVRLEQYF TGTGCCAGCAGTTTAGTACGCCTCGAGCAGTACTTC
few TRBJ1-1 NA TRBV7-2 CASSLASGVDTEAFF TGTGCCAGCAGCTTAGCATCAGGGGTGGACACTGAAGCTTTCTTT
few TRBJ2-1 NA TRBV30 CAWALGRSSYNEQFF TGTGCCTGGGCCTTGGGGCGGAGCTCCTACAATGAGCAGTTCTTC
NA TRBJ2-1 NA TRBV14 CASSQFRGYNEQFF TGTGCCAGCAGCCAGTTCCGGGGATACAATGAGCAGTTCTTC
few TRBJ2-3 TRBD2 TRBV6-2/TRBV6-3 CASSSGISGGPDTQYF TGTGCCAGCAGTTCGGGGATTAGCGGGGGACCAGATACGCAGTATTTT
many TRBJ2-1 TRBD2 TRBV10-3 CASGGTYNEQFF TGTGCCTCGGGGGGGACCTACAATGAGCAGTTCTTC
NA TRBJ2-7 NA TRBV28 CASSLPGPAYEQYF TGTGCCAGCAGTTTACCAGGGCCAGCCTACGAGCAGTACTTC